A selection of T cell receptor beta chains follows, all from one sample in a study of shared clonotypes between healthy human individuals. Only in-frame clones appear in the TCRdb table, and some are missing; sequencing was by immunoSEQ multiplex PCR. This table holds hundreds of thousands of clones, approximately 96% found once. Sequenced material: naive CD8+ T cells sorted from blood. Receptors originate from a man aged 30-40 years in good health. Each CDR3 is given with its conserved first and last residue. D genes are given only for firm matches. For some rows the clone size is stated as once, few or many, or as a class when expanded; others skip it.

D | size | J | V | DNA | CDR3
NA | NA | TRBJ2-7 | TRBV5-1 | TGCGCCAGCAGCTTGCGTTCGGGAGCAGGCTACGAGCAGTACTTC | CASSLRSGAGYEQYF
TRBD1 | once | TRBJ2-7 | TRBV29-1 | TGCAGCGTTGGCGCTTCCGGGACAGGCGACTACGAGCAGTACTTC | CSVGASGTGDYEQYF
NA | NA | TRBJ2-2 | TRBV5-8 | TGTGCCAGCAGCTTGGACAGGGTTGCTACCGGGGAGCTGTTTTTT | CASSLDRVATGELFF
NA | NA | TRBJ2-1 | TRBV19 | TGTGCCAGTAGTATAGTCGTAGGGGATCTGGCCTACAATGAGCAGTTCTTC | CASSIVVGDLAYNEQFF
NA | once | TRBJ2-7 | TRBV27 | TGTGCCAGCAGTGTCCGGGAGACCTACGAGCAGTACTTC | CASSVRETYEQYF
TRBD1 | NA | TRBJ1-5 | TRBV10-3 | TGTGCCATCGCCTCTGGACAGGGTAATCAGCCCCAGCATTTT | CAIASGQGNQPQHF
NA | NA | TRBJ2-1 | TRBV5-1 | TGCGCCAGCAGCTCGGGACACCCGCTCGATGAGCAGTTCTTC | CASSSGHPLDEQFF
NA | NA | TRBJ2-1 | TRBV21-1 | TGTGTCCTCGGGGCTTCAAATGAGCAGTTCTTC | CVLGASNEQFF
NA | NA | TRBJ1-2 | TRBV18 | TGTGCCAGCTCACCACCGGTTGACGACTATGGCTACACCTTC | CASSPPVDDYGYTF
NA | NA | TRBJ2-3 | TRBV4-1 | TGCGCCAGCAGCCTGTACCTTGGTCCAGATACGCAGTATTTT | CASSLYLGPDTQYF
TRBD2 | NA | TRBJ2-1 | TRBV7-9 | TGTGCCAGCAGCCCCCCTTCTAGCGGGAGGGAAGAGCAGTTCTTC | CASSPPSSGREEQFF
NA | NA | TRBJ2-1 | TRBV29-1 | TGCAGCGTTGAAGGGTCCCGAGGCGTCTTCTACAATGAGCAGTTCTTC | CSVEGSRGVFYNEQFF
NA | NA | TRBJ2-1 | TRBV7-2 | TGTGCCAGCAGCTTGACCGGTGAGCAGTTCTTC | CASSLTGEQFF
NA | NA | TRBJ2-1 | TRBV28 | TGTGCCAGCAGTCCTGGACGGGGCTACAATGAGCAGTTCTTC | CASSPGRGYNEQFF
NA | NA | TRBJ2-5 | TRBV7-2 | TGTGCCAGCAGCTTAATAGGGGGAGAGGAGACCCAGTACTTC | CASSLIGGEETQYF
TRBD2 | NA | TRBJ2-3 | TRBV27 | TGTGCCAGCAGTCCCGTAGCGGGAGCCACCACAGATACGCAGTATTTT | CASSPVAGATTDTQYF
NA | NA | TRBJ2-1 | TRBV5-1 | TGCGCCAGCAGCTTGTATGCGGACGGGGCCTACAATGAGCAGTTCTTC | CASSLYADGAYNEQFF
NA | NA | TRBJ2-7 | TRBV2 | TGTGCCAGCAGGGGTAGCTGGTACGAGCAGTACTTC | CASRGSWYEQYF
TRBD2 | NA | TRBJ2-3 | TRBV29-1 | TGCAGCGTTGAACGTGCGGGAGAGGCAGATACGCAGTATTTT | CSVERAGEADTQYF
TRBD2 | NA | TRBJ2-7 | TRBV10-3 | TGTGCCATCAGCGCGACTAGCGGGGAGCTCCAATACGAGCAGTACTTC | CAISATSGELQYEQYF
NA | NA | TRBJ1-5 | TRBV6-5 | TGTGCCAGCAGCCAGGGCCCCAATCAGCCCCAGCATTTT | CASSQGPNQPQHF
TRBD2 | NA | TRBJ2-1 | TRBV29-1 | TGCAGCGTTGAAACCGGACTAGCGGACCCCACGGAGCAGTTCTTC | CSVETGLADPTEQFF
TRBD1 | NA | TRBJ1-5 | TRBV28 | TGTGCCACCACAGGGGGCTTTAATCAGCCCCAGCATTTT | CATTGGFNQPQHF
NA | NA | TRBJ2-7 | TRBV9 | TGTGCCAGCAGCGTAGTAGACGGCTCCTACGAGCAGTACTTC | CASSVVDGSYEQYF
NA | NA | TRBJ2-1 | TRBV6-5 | TGTGCCAGCAGCCTTAGCGGAGTTAACTACAATGAGCAGTTCTTC | CASSLSGVNYNEQFF
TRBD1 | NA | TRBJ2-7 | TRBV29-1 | TGCAGCGTTGCCTCGGGGGTGAACTCCGGGACAGGGGCCTACGAGCAGTACTTC | CSVASGVNSGTGAYEQYF
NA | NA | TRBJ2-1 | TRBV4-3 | TGCGCCAGCAGCCAAGATATATCGATTGATGAGCAGTTCTTC | CASSQDISIDEQFF
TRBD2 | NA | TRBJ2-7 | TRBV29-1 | TGCAGCGTTGAAGATTCCGGGAGGGCCGCCTACGAGCAGTACTTC | CSVEDSGRAAYEQYF
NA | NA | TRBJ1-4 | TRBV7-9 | TGTGCCAGCAGCTTAGTTGCGGATCATAATGAAAAACTGTTTTTT | CASSLVADHNEKLFF
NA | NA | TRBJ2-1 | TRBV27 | TGTGCCAGCATTTCCCTAGAAAGCTCCTACAATGAGCAGTTCTTC | CASISLESSYNEQFF
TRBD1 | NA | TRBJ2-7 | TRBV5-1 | TGCGCCAGCAGCTTGACCGGACAGGGCTACGAGCAGTACTTC | CASSLTGQGYEQYF
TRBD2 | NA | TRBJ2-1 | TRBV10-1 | TGCGCCAGCAGTCCTGGGGCTAGCGGTGTGGATGAGCAGTTCTTC | CASSPGASGVDEQFF
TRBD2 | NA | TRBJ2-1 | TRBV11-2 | TGTGCCAGCAGCTGGGGGCGGGAGGGCCGACGGAATGAGCAGTTCTTC | CASSWGREGRRNEQFF
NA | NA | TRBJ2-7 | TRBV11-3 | TGTGCCAGCAGCCCGGGCGGGGTATACGAGCAGTACTTC | CASSPGGVYEQYF
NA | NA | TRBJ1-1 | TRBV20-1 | TGCAGTGCGGGACACCAAGGAGCTTTCTTT | CSAGHQGAFF
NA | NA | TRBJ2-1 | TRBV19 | TGTGCCAGTAGTTTCGCGGGACTTTACAATGAGCAGTTCTTC | CASSFAGLYNEQFF
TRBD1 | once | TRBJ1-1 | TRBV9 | TGTGCCAGCACCCCGGGACAGTTCGGAGGGGCTTTCTTT | CASTPGQFGGAFF
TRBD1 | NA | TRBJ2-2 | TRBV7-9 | TGTGCCAGCAGCGACAGGGGGACACAGAACACCGGGGAGCTGTTTTTT | CASSDRGTQNTGELFF
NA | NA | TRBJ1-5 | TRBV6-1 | TGTGCCAGCAGTGATCAGGCGTATAGCAATCAGCCCCAGCATTTT | CASSDQAYSNQPQHF
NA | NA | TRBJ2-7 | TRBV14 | TGTGCCAGCAGCCAAGTCAGACAGTCTCCCTACGAGCAGTACTTC | CASSQVRQSPYEQYF
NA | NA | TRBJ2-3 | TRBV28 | TGTGCCAGCAGTCCAGTATACCGCAGCACAGATACGCAGTATTTT | CASSPVYRSTDTQYF